This is a list of T cell receptor beta chains from one sample in a study of blood T cell repertoires in COVID-19. The data were produced by immunoSEQ multiplex PCR, yet TCRdb's version contains in-frame clones alone and is incomplete. The table lists fewer than 200,000 clones, around 82% of them singletons. The sequenced sample was PBMCs or T cells enriched from blood (not recorded which). These receptors were obtained from a woman in her forties or fifties in a cohort exposed to, infected with or recovered from COVID-19 (not recorded which). Both conserved end residues are part of each CDR3. D genes are given only for firm matches. The size of a clone is reported for some rows only, either as once, few or many, or as a class for expanded clones.

d_call: -; v_call: TRBV7-2; j_call: TRBJ1-4; clone_size: -; cdr3_nt: TGTGCCAGCAGCTGGGGGGGTAGAACTAATGAAAAACTGTTTTTT; cdr3_aa: CASSWGGRTNEKLFF
d_call: -; v_call: TRBV5-5; j_call: TRBJ2-5; clone_size: -; cdr3_nt: TGTGCCAGCAGCTTGGACGGGCTAGCCCCAGAGACCCAGTACTTC; cdr3_aa: CASSLDGLAPETQYF
d_call: TRBD1; v_call: TRBV19; j_call: TRBJ2-3; clone_size: -; cdr3_nt: TGTGCCAGTAGCCCCCCGACAGGGACGGCAGATACGCAGTATTTT; cdr3_aa: CASSPPTGTADTQYF
d_call: -; v_call: TRBV12-5; j_call: TRBJ1-1; clone_size: -; cdr3_nt: TGTGCTAGTGGTTTGACACCGGGACTCCCGGAGACTGAAGCTTTCTTT; cdr3_aa: CASGLTPGLPETEAFF
d_call: -; v_call: TRBV9; j_call: TRBJ2-7; clone_size: -; cdr3_nt: TGTGCCAGCAGCGCCGCTAGCGAGCGCTCCTACGAGCAGTACTTC; cdr3_aa: CASSAASERSYEQYF
d_call: TRBD2; v_call: TRBV20-1; j_call: TRBJ2-3; clone_size: -; cdr3_nt: TGCAGTGCTAGTCCATGGACTAGCGGGGGCCCCACAGATACGCAGTATTTT; cdr3_aa: CSASPWTSGGPTDTQYF
d_call: TRBD1; v_call: TRBV2; j_call: TRBJ1-1; clone_size: -; cdr3_nt: TGTGCCAGCACCACAGGGGGCACTGAAGCTTTCTTT; cdr3_aa: CASTTGGTEAFF
d_call: -; v_call: TRBV4-1; j_call: TRBJ1-1; clone_size: -; cdr3_nt: TGCGCCAGCAGCCCCAGGAGGGGAACAGGACAGAACACTGAAGCTTTCTTT; cdr3_aa: CASSPRRGTGQNTEAFF
d_call: TRBD1; v_call: TRBV6-5; j_call: TRBJ1-4; clone_size: -; cdr3_nt: TGTGCAGCAAGGCCCGCAGGGGGAGGTGAAAAACTGTTTTTT; cdr3_aa: CAARPAGGGEKLFF
d_call: -; v_call: TRBV27; j_call: TRBJ2-2; clone_size: -; cdr3_nt: TGTGCCAGCAGTCCCTCCTGGGCGACCGCGAACACCGGGGAGCTGTTTTTT; cdr3_aa: CASSPSWATANTGELFF
d_call: -; v_call: TRBV10-2; j_call: TRBJ2-6; clone_size: once; cdr3_nt: TGCGCCAGTGACGAGGGCTCTGGGGCCAACGTCCTGACTTTC; cdr3_aa: CASDEGSGANVLTF
d_call: TRBD1; v_call: TRBV5-1; j_call: TRBJ1-1; clone_size: -; cdr3_nt: TGCGCCAGCAGCCAAGCTACAGGGGGCTCGACTGAAGCTTTCTTT; cdr3_aa: CASSQATGGSTEAFF
d_call: -; v_call: TRBV7-2; j_call: TRBJ2-5; clone_size: -; cdr3_nt: TGTGCCAGCAGCACAGGGTACGGGGAGACCCAGTACTTC; cdr3_aa: CASSTGYGETQYF
d_call: -; v_call: TRBV28; j_call: TRBJ1-3; clone_size: few; cdr3_nt: TGTGCCAGCAGTTCCGGGGGAAACACCATATATTTT; cdr3_aa: CASSSGGNTIYF
d_call: TRBD1; v_call: TRBV9; j_call: TRBJ2-3; clone_size: -; cdr3_nt: TGTGCCAGCAGCCCGCCCAGGACAGGGGATCACGATACGCAGTATTTT; cdr3_aa: CASSPPRTGDHDTQYF
d_call: -; v_call: TRBV24-1; j_call: TRBJ2-5; clone_size: -; cdr3_nt: TGTGCCACCAGTGATACTCGCAACTACAGGGCCCAAGAGACCCAGTACTTC; cdr3_aa: CATSDTRNYRAQETQYF
d_call: TRBD1; v_call: TRBV28; j_call: TRBJ1-2; clone_size: -; cdr3_nt: TGTGCCAGCAGTACGGGACAGGGCGGCTACACCTTC; cdr3_aa: CASSTGQGGYTF
d_call: TRBD2; v_call: TRBV11-2; j_call: TRBJ2-7; clone_size: -; cdr3_nt: TGTGCCACCAGGATAGGGAGGGGCGAGCAGTACTTC; cdr3_aa: CATRIGRGEQYF
d_call: TRBD2; v_call: TRBV4-2; j_call: TRBJ2-3; clone_size: few; cdr3_nt: TGTGCCAGCAGCCAAGGAGGACGGGAGGGGGATACGCAGTATTTT; cdr3_aa: CASSQGGREGDTQYF
d_call: TRBD2; v_call: TRBV7-3; j_call: TRBJ2-2; clone_size: -; cdr3_nt: TGTGCCAGCAGCTCGGGACTAGCGGGAGTGGGGACCGGGGAGCTGTTTTTT; cdr3_aa: CASSSGLAGVGTGELFF
d_call: TRBD1; v_call: TRBV28; j_call: TRBJ2-7; clone_size: -; cdr3_nt: TGTGCCAGCAGTGTAACCGGGACAGGGGAGTTCGAGCAGTACTTC; cdr3_aa: CASSVTGTGEFEQYF
d_call: TRBD1; v_call: TRBV2; j_call: TRBJ2-3; clone_size: -; cdr3_nt: TGTGCCAGCAGTAGGGACAGGGCCCCAGATACGCAGTATTTT; cdr3_aa: CASSRDRAPDTQYF
d_call: -; v_call: TRBV11-2; j_call: TRBJ2-5; clone_size: -; cdr3_nt: TGTGCCAGCAGCTTAGGCGCGGGGATCAGCGAGACCCAGTACTTC; cdr3_aa: CASSLGAGISETQYF
d_call: TRBD2; v_call: TRBV27; j_call: TRBJ2-3; clone_size: -; cdr3_nt: TGTGCCAGCAGAAGGACACGGGGGGCAGATACGCAGTATTTT; cdr3_aa: CASRRTRGADTQYF
d_call: TRBD2; v_call: TRBV27; j_call: TRBJ2-3; clone_size: -; cdr3_nt: TGTGCCAGCAACGAGTGGACTAGCGGAAACACAGATACGCAGTATTTT; cdr3_aa: CASNEWTSGNTDTQYF
d_call: TRBD1; v_call: TRBV29-1; j_call: TRBJ1-5; clone_size: -; cdr3_nt: TGCAGCGTGCGGACAGGGGACCAGCCCCAGCATTTT; cdr3_aa: CSVRTGDQPQHF
d_call: -; v_call: TRBV10-2; j_call: TRBJ1-1; clone_size: -; cdr3_nt: TGCGCCAGCAGTGCCCAGATGAACACTGAAGCTTTCTTT; cdr3_aa: CASSAQMNTEAFF
d_call: -; v_call: TRBV28; j_call: TRBJ2-5; clone_size: once; cdr3_nt: TGTGCCAGCGAGTCGGGGGTGGAGACCCAGTACTTC; cdr3_aa: CASESGVETQYF
d_call: TRBD2; v_call: TRBV6-5; j_call: TRBJ2-1; clone_size: once; cdr3_nt: TGTGCCAGCAGTTACTCTCCGGGGGGGCTAAATGAGCAGTTCTTC; cdr3_aa: CASSYSPGGLNEQFF
d_call: TRBD1; v_call: TRBV28; j_call: TRBJ1-4; clone_size: -; cdr3_nt: TGTGCCAGCAGTTTAACCAGACAGGGGAATGAAAAACTGTTTTTT; cdr3_aa: CASSLTRQGNEKLFF
d_call: -; v_call: TRBV15; j_call: TRBJ2-1; clone_size: -; cdr3_nt: TGTGCCACCAGCGCCTTTCCTCGGGGGAGCTCCTACAATGAGCAGTTCTTC; cdr3_aa: CATSAFPRGSSYNEQFF
d_call: TRBD1; v_call: TRBV9; j_call: TRBJ1-1; clone_size: -; cdr3_nt: TGTGCCAGCAGCGTAGTCGGACAGGGGGAAGCTTTCTTT; cdr3_aa: CASSVVGQGEAFF
d_call: TRBD1; v_call: TRBV2; j_call: TRBJ1-5; clone_size: -; cdr3_nt: TGTGCCAGCAGTCCACCCGGACAGGCTCGGAATCAGCCCCAGCATTTT; cdr3_aa: CASSPPGQARNQPQHF
d_call: -; v_call: TRBV19; j_call: TRBJ2-3; clone_size: -; cdr3_nt: TGTGCCAGTAATCGGGTCCCAGCCACAGATACGCAGTATTTT; cdr3_aa: CASNRVPATDTQYF
d_call: TRBD1; v_call: TRBV5-1; j_call: TRBJ1-4; clone_size: -; cdr3_nt: TGCGCCAGCAGCTGGGGGGACAGGGGTGAAAAACTGTTTTTT; cdr3_aa: CASSWGDRGEKLFF
d_call: -; v_call: TRBV11-3; j_call: TRBJ2-1; clone_size: -; cdr3_nt: TGTGCCAGCAGCTTAGGAGATTACCCCAATGAGCAGTTCTTC; cdr3_aa: CASSLGDYPNEQFF
d_call: TRBD1; v_call: TRBV4-3; j_call: TRBJ2-7; clone_size: -; cdr3_nt: TGCGCCAGCAGCCAAGATGACAGGGGCTCCTACGAGCAGTACTTC; cdr3_aa: CASSQDDRGSYEQYF
d_call: -; v_call: TRBV15; j_call: TRBJ1-4; clone_size: once; cdr3_nt: TGTGCCACCAGCAGAGATGCAGGCGAAAAACTGTTTTTT; cdr3_aa: CATSRDAGEKLFF
d_call: TRBD1; v_call: TRBV6-5; j_call: TRBJ1-2; clone_size: -; cdr3_nt: TGTGCCAGCAGCGATCGACAGGGGGCGAACGGCTACACCTTC; cdr3_aa: CASSDRQGANGYTF
d_call: TRBD1; v_call: TRBV11-2; j_call: TRBJ1-4; clone_size: -; cdr3_nt: TGTGCCAGCAGCGGCTCCGGGACAGGGGTTGAAAAACTGTTTTTT; cdr3_aa: CASSGSGTGVEKLFF
d_call: TRBD1; v_call: TRBV11-1; j_call: TRBJ1-1; clone_size: -; cdr3_nt: TGTGCCAGCAGCATGGGACAGGGATCCAGGTACACTGAAGCTTTCTTT; cdr3_aa: CASSMGQGSRYTEAFF
d_call: -; v_call: TRBV3-1/TRBV3-2; j_call: TRBJ1-5; clone_size: -; cdr3_nt: TGTGCCAGCAGTCTCTGGGGGGAAAGCAATCAGCCCCAGCATTTT; cdr3_aa: CASSLWGESNQPQHF
d_call: -; v_call: TRBV28; j_call: TRBJ1-2; clone_size: -; cdr3_nt: TGTGCCAACCAAAACCCAGCTAACTATGGCTACACCTTC; cdr3_aa: CANQNPANYGYTF
d_call: TRBD1; v_call: TRBV5-1; j_call: TRBJ1-6; clone_size: -; cdr3_nt: TGCGCCAGCACCCAGACAGGGGGCAATTCACCCCTCCACTTT; cdr3_aa: CASTQTGGNSPLHF
d_call: -; v_call: TRBV14; j_call: TRBJ2-7; clone_size: -; cdr3_nt: TGTGCCAGCAGCCAAGCTAAAGGGGTCGAGCAGTACTTC; cdr3_aa: CASSQAKGVEQYF